Each of the 7 T cell receptor beta chains below was sequenced from the same sample in a study of blood T cell repertoires in COVID-19. The assay was immunoSEQ multiplex PCR, and TCRdb's table has in-frame clones only and misses some. Counted here are roughly 180,000 clones, approximately 82% occurring once; the ten biggest clones make up roughly 4%. The material sequenced was PBMCs or T cells enriched from blood (not recorded which). These receptors all stem from a woman in her forties or fifties in a cohort exposed to, infected with or recovered from COVID-19 (not recorded which).

The V call is TRBV15, the J call TRBJ1-5, with 8 bases fitting TRBD1. The J segment lost 7 bases and the V segment lost 2 bases, leaving 1 base of the junction unmatched. Germline CDR1 LNHNV, CDR2 YYDKDF (reference sequence). The CDR3 is made up of 13 amino acids. The DNA for the CDR3 is TGTGCCACCAGCAGAAACAGGGGGCAGCCCCAGCATTTT. Translated: CATSRNRGQPQHF.

This chain uses TRBV28 with TRBJ2-1; 9 nucleotides align to TRBD1. The CDR3 covers 14 residues. Per germline, CDR1 MDHEN and CDR2 SYDVKM. V shed 7 bases, J shed 4 bases, and the junction held 5 bases outside the gene matches. The CDR3 region has the DNA TGTGCCAGCATAGGGACAGGGCGGTACAATGAGCAGTTCTTC. Translated: CASIGTGRYNEQFF.

The chain carries TRBV10-3 and TRBJ2-2, with TRBD2 matching over 9 bases. The CDR3 spans 15 residues. J gave up 3 bases and V 4 bases, and 3 bases lay outside the gene matches. CDR1 is ENHRY and CDR2 is SYGVKD in the germline V gene. The CDR3 DNA reads TGTGCCATCAGTGCACTAGCGGGCGACACCGGGGAGCTGTTTTTT. It is translated as CAISALAGDTGELFF.

The genes are TRBV5-6 and TRBJ2-7; 11 bases align to TRBD1. V lost 4 bases to trimming and J lost 2 bases; unmatched junction nucleotides: 2. The CDR3 consists of 14 residues. Germline V gene data show CDR1 as SGHDT and CDR2 as YYEEEE. CDR3 region: CASSLGQGAYEQYF. Written as DNA, the CDR3 is TGTGCCAGCAGCCTGGGACAGGGGGCCTACGAGCAGTACTTC.

The gene calls are TRBV2 and TRBJ2-7; 9 positions match TRBD1. The germline V gene has CDR1 SNHLY and CDR2 FYNNEI. V was clipped by 5 bases and J by 2 bases; unmatched bases: 7. The CDR3 loop spans 15 amino acids. CDR3 sequence (DNA): TGTGCCAGCAGTCGACCGGGACAGGGAACCTACGAGCAGTACTTC. The encoded protein is CASSRPGQGTYEQYF.

Worth noting for this clone: Within the sample, other DNA sequences also encode this same CDR3. The V gene is TRBV13, the J gene TRBJ1-2; D unclear. Trimming cost V 3 bases and J 0 bases, with 8 bases left between them. Germline loops: CDR1 PRHDT, CDR2 FYEKMQ (reference sequence). The CDR3 length is 14 residues. The CDR3, as DNA: TGTGCCAGCAGCTTCGGGGAAGCTAACTATGGCTACACCTTC. This encodes CASSFGEANYGYTF.

V and J are TRBV3-1 (or the pseudogene TRBV3-2) and TRBJ2-5; 9 bases line up with TRBD2. V gave up 1 base and J gave up 0 bases; unmatched junction bases: 9. CDR1 is LGHDT and CDR2 is YNNKEL in the germline V gene (reference sequence). The CDR3 sequence is 18 residues long. CDR3 nucleotides: TGTGCCAGCAGCCAAGTAACCTTAGCGGGGGCTTACCAAGAGACCCAGTACTTC. It encodes CASSQVTLAGAYQETQYF.